A single sample is the source of the 15 T cell receptor beta chains below, sequenced in a study of T cell changes during pregnancy in multiple sclerosis (dated by TCRdb to about 2019). The library relied on the immunoSEQ multiplex PCR assay. TCRdb took this table from immuneACCESS and kept in-frame rearrangements with V and J called. Such tables lack part of the clones; where checked against another copy, unresolved V genes explain under half of the gap, and the rest is unexplained. Within this sample are roughly 60,000 clones, with about 96% of them counted one time only. The top ten constitute about 2.5% of the sample. Sequenced here: CD8+ T cells from peripheral blood mononuclear cells, sampled after pregnancy. The receptors come from a female donor with multiple sclerosis, enrolled in a pregnancy study.

The V gene is TRBV28, the J gene TRBJ2-7, with D possibly being TRBD1 (6 bases). Germline V lookup: CDR1 MDHEN, CDR2 SYDVKM. The CDR3 loop spans 16 amino acids. Trimming took 5 bases from V and 3 from J, leaving 20 bases between them. The CDR3 sequence: CASSPPGHPADYEQYF. The CDR3 DNA is TGTGCCAGCAGTCCGCCGGGACACCCGGCGGACTACGAGCAGTACTTC.

This chain connects TRBV7-9 to TRBJ2-5; TRBD2 is a possible D gene (5 bases). CDR3 size: 15 residues. In germline, CDR1 is SEHNR, CDR2 FQNEAQ (reference sequence). The V gene lost 4 bases and the J gene lost 5 bases, with 17 bases spanning the gap. DNA for the CDR3: TGTGCCAGCAGCTACTCGATCACGAGAGGGGAGACCCAGTACTTC. Amino acids: CASSYSITRGETQYF.

The J gene is TRBJ1-1, the V gene TRBV6-1; D gene unclear. Germline CDR1 MNHNS, CDR2 SASEGT. V lost 4 bases and J 7 bases, leaving 19 bases between the germline ends. This CDR3 has 15 residues. CDR3 in DNA: TGTGCCAGCAGTGCCTACACCGGGAGAGCCGATGAAGCTTTCTTT. Its protein product is CASSAYTGRADEAFF.

This chain uses TRBV21-1 with TRBJ1-3; the tabulated D call, TRBD1, remains unverified against the DNA. TRBV21-1 is a listed pseudogene. CDR3 length equals 16 residues. This CDR3 is CASNPWGQHSGNTIYF. The CDR3 DNA reads as TGTGCCAGCAACCCTTGGGGACAGCACTCTGGAAACACCATATATTTT.

The chain uses TRBV19 and TRBJ2-5; 8 bases agree with TRBD2. J lost 3 bases, V lost 5 bases, and 8 bases had no gene match. This CDR3 has 15 residues. Germline V CDR1 and CDR2: LNHDA, SQIVND (reference sequence). This chain's CDR3 is CASSWSSGQKETQYF. The CDR3 region has the DNA TGTGCCAGTAGTTGGTCTAGCGGGCAGAAAGAGACCCAGTACTTC.

CDR3 nucleotide sequence: TGTGCCAGCAGCCCAGACAGCGACACTGAAGCTTTCTTT. The encoded protein is CASSPDSDTEAFF. The J gene is TRBJ1-1, the V gene TRBV5-6, with D possibly matching TRBD1 (5 bases). The CDR3 has 13 residues. CDR1 is SGHDT and CDR2 is YYEEEE in the germline V gene. Trimming cost V 4 bases and J 3 bases, with 10 bases left between them.

This chain links TRBV7-2 with TRBJ2-7; D is perhaps TRBD1 (6 bases). CDR3 size: 17 residues. From germline, CDR1 is SGHTA and CDR2 FQGNSA. Trimming shortened V by 5 bases and J by 3 bases, and 23 bases separated the two germline ends. Here the CDR3 DNA reads TGTGCCAGCAGCCTAAACTCCCACAGGGCCGGTTACTACGAGCAGTACTTC. Translated, it gives CASSLNSHRAGYYEQYF.

Only one count was recorded for this clone. The rearrangement links TRBV14 to TRBJ2-1; no definite D call. The germline V and J ends were trimmed by 8 bases and 2 bases, with 16 bases remaining between them. The CDR3 covers 15 residues. Germline V gives CDR1 SGHDN, CDR2 FVKESK. The chain's CDR3 is CASRALGATYNEQFF. The DNA of the CDR3 is TGTGCCAGCCGCGCCCTGGGCGCTACCTACAATGAGCAGTTCTTC.

The rearrangement joins TRBV28 to TRBJ1-1, with 10 nucleotides matching TRBD1. The CDR3 sequence is 20 residues long. Per the germline V gene, CDR1 is MDHEN and CDR2 is SYDVKM. J lost 5 bases, V lost 6 bases, and 24 bases had no gene match. The CDR3 DNA is TGTGCCAGCAGCTCCGGGACAGGGGAAAAAGAGGTGGTGTGGTGGACTGAAGCTTTCTTT. Translation: CASSSGTGEKEVVWWTEAFF.

This CDR3 is CASSHLPGQGNYGYTF. DNA for the CDR3: TGCGCCAGCAGCCACCTTCCGGGACAGGGGAACTATGGCTACACCTTC. V gene TRBV4-1 combines with J gene TRBJ1-2; 10 positions agree with TRBD1. The CDR3 runs 16 residues. J gave up 2 bases and V 3 bases, and 6 bases lay outside the gene matches. Germline V gene data show CDR1 as MGHRA and CDR2 as YSYEKL.

The gene calls are TRBV6-5 and TRBJ1-1; the match to TRBD1 covers 7 bases. V shed 3 bases, J shed 1 base, and the junction held 2 bases outside the gene matches. The CDR3 runs to 14 residues. CDR1 and CDR2 from the germline V gene are MNHEY and SVGAGI. Here the CDR3 reads CASSYRQGNTEAFF. The CDR3 DNA reads TGTGCCAGCAGTTATCGACAGGGGAACACTGAAGCTTTCTTT.

This rearrangement joins TRBV29-1 to TRBJ1-2, with a possible D match to TRBD1 (5 bases). V lost 3 bases to trimming and J lost 5 bases, with 10 bases between them. CDR1 is SQVTM, CDR2 ANQGSEA, per germline. The CDR3 totals 12 residues. The CDR3 spells CSVDWGGYGYTF. The CDR3 coding sequence is TGCAGCGTTGATTGGGGGGGTTATGGCTACACCTTC.

V usage is TRBV7-9 and J usage is TRBJ1-2, with D unclear. The V gene's germline CDR1 is SEHNR and CDR2 FQNEAQ (reference sequence). The CDR3 runs to 11 residues. V was cut by 8 bases and J by 2 bases, with 6 bases left in between. DNA for the CDR3: TGTGCCAGCGACACAAACTATGGCTACACCTTC. Translated, it gives CASDTNYGYTF.

The chain joins TRBV5-1 to TRBJ2-7, with TRBD1 identical over 7 bases. Trimming removed 3 bases from V and 1 base from J; junction bases left unmatched: 7. This CDR3 is built from 15 residues. Germline CDR1 is SGHRS and CDR2 is YFSETQ. The CDR3 DNA is TGCGCCAGCAGCTACGGTACAGGGGTTTCCTACGAGCAGTACTTC. Translation gives CASSYGTGVSYEQYF.

The rearrangement links TRBV9 to TRBJ2-3; 9 bases match TRBD1. The CDR3 has 15 amino acids. Looked up from germline, CDR1 is SGDLS and CDR2 is YYNGEE. V trimming: 3 bases; J trimming: 2 bases; junction bases outside the gene matches: 4. As DNA, the CDR3 is TGTGCCAGCAGCGGGACAGGGGCCTACACAGATACGCAGTATTTT. Translating it yields CASSGTGAYTDTQYF. The whole variable domain, filled in from reference TRBV9 and TRBJ2-3, reads DSGVTQTPKHLITATGQRVTLRCSPRSGDLSVYWYQQSLDQGLQFLIQYYNGEERAKGNILERFSAQQFPDLHSELNLSSLELGDSALYFCASSGTGAYTDTQYFGPGTRLTVL.